This TCR beta chain originates from a study of T cell responses to AZD1222 COVID-19 vaccine. V shed 3 bases, J shed 2 bases, and the junction held 7 bases outside the gene matches. CDR3 size: 14 residues. The germline CDR1 and CDR2 sequences are DFQATT and SNEGSKA (reference sequence). The table came from immunoSEQ multiplex PCR; TCRdb's copy has only in-frame clones and leaves some out. Among around 130,000 clones listed, 88% were seen once. A word on this clone: Its antigen remains unidentified.

Study outcomes and limitations: Two doses of AZD1222 preceded a rise in Spike-specific TCR breadth and depth. Donors in the cohort were predominantly white British and more often female, and clonal diversity was possibly underestimated. All repertoire sampling was performed exclusively after the peak T cell response. AZD1222 recipients seropositive at baseline numbered only five to seven.

The receptor comes from an adult in good health. The chain recombines TRBV20-1 with TRBJ2-7, with 7 nucleotides matching TRBD2. This material consisted of peripheral blood, taken on day 0 of AZD1222 vaccination. CDR3 DNA: TGCAGTGCTAGTAAGGCGGGGGAGACCTACGAGCAGTACTTC. It encodes CSASKAGETYEQYF.